This TCR beta chain was profiled in a study of OX40 agonist ivuxolimab in advanced cancers. Study background: The patients got ivuxolimab, which is an agonistic anti-OX40 (CD134) antibody. At doses from 0.01 to 10 mg/kg, patients were given intravenous ivuxolimab every 2 weeks.

Measured with immunoSEQ multiplex PCR; TCRdb has only the in-frame clones, and not every one. This sample carries some 80,000 clones, roughly 87% of them seen once, and the ten largest clones take around 0.7%. The sample here was CD4+ or CD8+ T cells sorted from blood, taken in a trial of the OX40 agonist ivuxolimab. This sequence originates from an adult with an advanced solid tumor such as melanoma, head and neck, liver or kidney cancer.

This CDR3 reads CASSPQGIEVGEAFF. CDR3 coding DNA: TGTGCCAGCAGCCCACAGGGGATCGAGGTTGGTGAAGCTTTCTTT. This chain uses TRBV6-4 with TRBJ1-1; TRBD1 matches at 7 bases. The J segment lost 7 bases and the V segment lost 6 bases, leaving 14 bases of the junction unmatched. The CDR3 extends over 15 amino acids. CDR1 and CDR2 (germline): MRHNA, SNTAGT.